This TCR beta chain was recorded in a study of T cell changes during pregnancy in multiple sclerosis. Per the germline V gene, CDR1 is SGHDT and CDR2 is YYEEEE. This CDR3 is 15 amino acids long. V was pared by 7 bases and J by 5 bases, with 14 bases of the junction left unmatched. Data came from immunoSEQ multiplex PCR; TCRdb stores just in-frame clones and leaves some out. The sample records 55,000 to 65,000 clones, 80% to 95% being singletons. The receptor's source is a female donor with multiple sclerosis, enrolled in a pregnancy study. The sample in question was peripheral blood, obtained in the second trimester of pregnancy. The chain uses TRBV5-6 and TRBJ2-7; 8 bases are shared with TRBD1. Here the CDR3 reads CASASLGTGGNEQYF. CDR3 bases: TGTGCCAGCGCCTCATTAGGGACAGGAGGTAACGAGCAGTACTTC.